These 13 T cell receptor beta chains were sequenced from one sample in a study of cytomegalovirus exposure and HLA in healthy donors. Here immunoSEQ multiplex PCR was the method, and the copy in TCRdb shows in-frame clones only, minus some. The profile shows about 120,000 clones, 70% to 90% of them singletons. The sequenced sample consisted of PBMCs. These receptors all come from a woman aged 18 to 35 in good health and CMV-seronegative.

V is TRBV7-9 and J is TRBJ2-1, with 10 bases matching TRBD2. The germline V gene has CDR1 SEHNR and CDR2 FQNEAQ (reference sequence). With V trimmed by 5 bases and J by 8 bases, 12 bases remained unmatched. This CDR3 has 16 amino acids. The CDR3 here is CASSLDLAGVSYEQFF. The CDR3 DNA sequence: TGTGCCAGCAGCCTCGACCTAGCGGGAGTTTCCTATGAGCAGTTCTTC.

The gene calls are TRBV28 and TRBJ2-1; 9 nucleotides match TRBD2. This CDR3 has 16 residues. CDR1 and CDR2 from the germline V gene are MDHEN and SYDVKM. J gave up 9 bases and V 3 bases, and 12 bases lay outside the gene matches. The chain's CDR3 is CASSLGQASGKREQFF. The CDR3 nucleotides read TGTGCCAGCAGTTTGGGCCAGGCTAGCGGGAAACGTGAGCAGTTCTTC. The whole variable domain, filled in from reference TRBV28 and TRBJ2-1, reads DVKVTQSSRYLVKRTGEKVFLECVQDMDHENMFWYRQDPGLGLRLIYFSYDVKMKEKGDIPEGYSVSREKKERFSLILESASTNQTSMYLCASSLGQASGKREQFFGPGTRLTVL.

The chain has TRBV5-5 and TRBJ2-3; tentatively, D is TRBD1 (6 bases). Germline V CDR1 and CDR2: SGHKS, YYEKEE (reference sequence). The length of the CDR3 is 16 residues. Trimming took off 6 bases at V and 1 base at J, with 18 bases between the two ends. CDR3 coding DNA: TGTGCCAGCATCCCGGGACATCGAGGAGGCACAGATACGCAGTATTTT. It specifies CASIPGHRGGTDTQYF.

The CDR3 sequence: CASSLGTGAYEQYF. The DNA for the CDR3 is TGTGCCAGCAGTTTGGGGACAGGGGCCTACGAGCAGTACTTC. The gene calls are TRBV27 and TRBJ2-7; 10 nucleotides match TRBD1. J lost 2 bases, V lost 3 bases, and 1 base had no gene match. The CDR3 has 14 amino acids. Per germline, CDR1 MNHEY and CDR2 SMNVEV (reference sequence).

Only one count was recorded for this clone. The chain has TRBV6-4 and TRBJ2-5, with 7 positions matching TRBD1. Germline V CDR1 and CDR2: MRHNA, SNTAGT. The junction had 4 bases not matched to a gene; V was cut back by 2 bases and J by 1 base. The CDR3 has 15 residues. CDR3 amino acids: CASSDVGTAQETQYF. The CDR3 DNA reads TGTGCCAGCAGTGACGTCGGGACAGCCCAAGAGACCCAGTACTTC.

The J gene is TRBJ2-2, the V gene TRBV6-5; 7 bases are shared with TRBD2. The germline V gene has CDR1 MNHEY and CDR2 SVGAGI. The CDR3 runs 16 residues. The V and J ends lost 4 bases and 4 bases, in that order; junction bases with no gene match: 9. CDR3 residues: CASSSPGRAGTGELFF. CDR3 in DNA: TGTGCCAGCAGTTCCCCGGGGAGGGCGGGCACCGGGGAGCTGTTTTTT.

This clone was counted a single time. The chain recombines TRBV7-9 with TRBJ2-7, with TRBD2 matching over 13 bases. In germline, CDR1 is SEHNR, CDR2 FQNEAQ (reference sequence). J lost 6 bases, V lost 5 bases, and 7 bases had no gene match. The CDR3 contains 15 residues. The CDR3 loop reads CASSTGLAGLAEQYF. CDR3 coding DNA: TGTGCCAGCAGCACGGGACTAGCGGGATTGGCCGAGCAGTACTTC.

The CDR3: CASSLSLGRGSYNEQFF. The CDR3 DNA reads TGTGCCAGCAGCTTGTCCCTCGGAAGGGGCTCCTACAATGAGCAGTTCTTC. This chain joins TRBV5-6 and TRBJ2-1, with D possibly being TRBD1 (5 bases). The CDR3 sequence is 17 residues long. Germline V gives CDR1 SGHDT, CDR2 YYEEEE. V lost 1 base and J 0 bases, leaving 14 bases between the germline ends. Complete variable domain (other parts from reference TRBV5-6 and TRBJ2-1): DAGVTQSPTHLIKTRGQQVTLRCSPKSGHDTVSWYQQALGQGPQFIFQYYEEEERQRGNFPDRFSGHQFPNYSSELNVNALLLGDSALYLCASSLSLGRGSYNEQFFGPGTRLTVL.

V usage is TRBV9 and J usage is TRBJ2-5; D is uncertain. Trimming took off 2 bases at V and 3 bases at J, with 5 bases between the two ends. The germline V gene has CDR1 SGDLS and CDR2 YYNGEE. CDR3 length equals 12 residues. CDR3 region: CASSVREETQYF. CDR3 coding DNA: TGTGCCAGCAGCGTGCGCGAAGAGACCCAGTACTTC.

The chain employs TRBV6-1 and TRBJ2-3; weak D call: TRBD1 (5 bases). CDR3 size: 14 residues. Trimming left V 3 bases short and J 4 bases short, with 11 bases between. Germline V gene sequence: CDR1 MNHNS, CDR2 SASEGT. CDR3: CASSDLDTSDTQYF. For the CDR3, the DNA is TGTGCCAGCAGTGATCTGGACACTTCAGATACGCAGTATTTT.

The chain uses TRBV28 and TRBJ1-2, with D possibly matching TRBD1 (6 bases). The germline V and J ends were trimmed by 3 bases and 7 bases, with 12 bases remaining between them. The CDR3 covers 13 residues. CDR1 and CDR2 (germline): MDHEN, SYDVKM. The CDR3 nucleotides are TGTGCCAGCAGTTTTCTGGGGGCTGGTGGCTACACCTTC. Protein product: CASSFLGAGGYTF.

The V call is TRBV4-1, the J call TRBJ2-5; 10 bases are shared with TRBD2. The CDR3 contains 17 residues. CDR1 and CDR2 (germline): MGHRA, YSYEKL. Trimming took 1 base from V and 3 from J; bases not matched to a gene: 8. CDR3 in amino acids: CASSQGTLAGVKETQYF. The CDR3 DNA reads as TGCGCCAGCAGCCAAGGAACGCTAGCGGGGGTTAAAGAGACCCAGTACTTC.

V is TRBV6-1 and J is TRBJ2-6, with TRBD2 matching 7 bases. CDR1 is MNHNS, CDR2 SASEGT, per germline. This CDR3 is 15 amino acids long. Unmatched junction bases numbered 0, after V lost 4 bases and J lost 0 bases. CDR3 protein: CASSGTSSGANVLTF. The CDR3 DNA sequence: TGTGCCAGCAGTGGGACTAGCTCTGGGGCCAACGTCCTGACTTTC.